This T cell receptor beta chain was observed in a study of spatial heterogeneity in lung cancer. Germline loops: CDR1 SGHTA, CDR2 FQGNSA. Trimming took 0 bases from V and 8 from J, leaving 10 bases between them. This CDR3 has 13 amino acids. TCRdb used MiXCR to reprocess the 5' RACE reads, holding one entry per CDR3 protein. Here the sample spans just over 9,500 distinct CDR3 sequences, about 9.3% being singletons. This clonotype was observed a few times. Its antigen is unknown. The time point here: sample taken at primary tumor resection. Patients with untreated early-stage non-small cell lung cancer, numbering 72, were the donors. Study-wide results and caveats: Intratumoral expanded alpha and beta TCR counts were found to track tumor mutation counts.

Sequenced here: lung tumor tissue, sampled at surgery. The chain recombines TRBV7-2 with TRBJ1-2; no firm D call. This receptor was identified in a female donor with early-stage non-small cell lung cancer. The CDR3 coding sequence is TGTGCCAGCAGCTTAGCACATCTAGGGGGCTACACCTTC. This gives the protein CASSLAHLGGYTF.